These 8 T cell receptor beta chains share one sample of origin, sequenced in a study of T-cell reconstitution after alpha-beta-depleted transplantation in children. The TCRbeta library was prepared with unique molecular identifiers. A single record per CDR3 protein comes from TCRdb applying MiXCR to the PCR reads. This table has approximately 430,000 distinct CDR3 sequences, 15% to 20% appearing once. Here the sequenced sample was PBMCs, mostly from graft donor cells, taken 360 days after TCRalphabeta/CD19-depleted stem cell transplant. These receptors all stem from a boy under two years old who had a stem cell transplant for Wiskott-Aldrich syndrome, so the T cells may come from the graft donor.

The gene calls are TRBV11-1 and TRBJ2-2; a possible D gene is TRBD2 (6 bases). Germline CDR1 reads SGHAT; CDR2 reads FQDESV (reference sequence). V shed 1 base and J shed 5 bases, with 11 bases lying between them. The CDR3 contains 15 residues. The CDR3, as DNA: TGTGCCAGCAGCTTAGTACGGGGGAGAACCGGGGAGCTGTTTTTT. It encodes CASSLVRGRTGELFF.

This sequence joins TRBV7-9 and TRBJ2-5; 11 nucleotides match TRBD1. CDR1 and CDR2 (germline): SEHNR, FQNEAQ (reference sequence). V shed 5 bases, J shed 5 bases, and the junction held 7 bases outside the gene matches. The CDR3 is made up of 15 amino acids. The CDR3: CASSAGQGARETQYF. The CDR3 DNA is TGTGCCAGCAGCGCTGGACAGGGGGCTCGGGAGACCCAGTACTTC. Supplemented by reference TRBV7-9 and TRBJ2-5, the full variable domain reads DTGVSQNPRHKITKRGQNVTFRCDPISEHNRLYWYRQTLGQGPEFLTYFQNEAQLEKSRLLSDRFSAERPKGSFSTLEIQRTEQGDSAMYLCASSAGQGARETQYFGPGTRLLVL.

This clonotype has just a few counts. For the CDR3, the DNA is TGTGCCAGCAGCTCCGTTCGCCGGTTGTCGTTCTTC. Protein sequence: CASSSVRRLSFF. The chain carries TRBV11-2 and TRBJ2-1; no definite D call. With 4 bases removed from V and 15 bases from J, the gap between germline ends came to 16 bases. The length of the CDR3 is 12 residues. CDR1 and CDR2 from the germline V gene are SGHAT and FQNNGV. Filled out from reference TRBV11-2 and TRBJ2-1, the complete variable domain reads EAGVAQSPRYKIIEKRQSVAFWCNPISGHATLYWYQQILGQGPKLLIQFQNNGVVDDSQLPKDRFSAERLKGVDSTLKIQPAKLEDSAVYLCASSSVRRLSFFGPGTRLTVL.

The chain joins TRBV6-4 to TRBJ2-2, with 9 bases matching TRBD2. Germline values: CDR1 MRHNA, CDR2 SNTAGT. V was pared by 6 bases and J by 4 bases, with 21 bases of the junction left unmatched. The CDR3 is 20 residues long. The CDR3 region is CASRTPAGRSGGRFTGELFF. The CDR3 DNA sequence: TGTGCCAGCAGAACCCCAGCAGGGAGAAGCGGGGGGCGATTCACCGGGGAGCTGTTTTTT.

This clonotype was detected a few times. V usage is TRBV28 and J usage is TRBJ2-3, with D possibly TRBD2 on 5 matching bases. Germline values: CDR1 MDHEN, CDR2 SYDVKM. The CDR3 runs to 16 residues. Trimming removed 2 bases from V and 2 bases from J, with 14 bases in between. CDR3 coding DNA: TGTGCCAGCAGTTTAAGGGCTAGCCGCTTCACAGATACGCAGTATTTT. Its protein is CASSLRASRFTDTQYF. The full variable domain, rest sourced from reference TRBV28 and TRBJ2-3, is DVKVTQSSRYLVKRTGEKVFLECVQDMDHENMFWYRQDPGLGLRLIYFSYDVKMKEKGDIPEGYSVSREKKERFSLILESASTNQTSMYLCASSLRASRFTDTQYFGPGTRLTVL.

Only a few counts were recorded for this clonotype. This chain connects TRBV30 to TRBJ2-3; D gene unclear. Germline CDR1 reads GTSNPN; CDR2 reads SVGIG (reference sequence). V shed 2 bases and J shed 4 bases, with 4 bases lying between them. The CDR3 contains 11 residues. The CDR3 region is CAWSTADTQYF. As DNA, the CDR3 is TGTGCCTGGAGTACGGCAGATACGCAGTATTTT. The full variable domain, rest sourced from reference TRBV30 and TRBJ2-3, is SQTIHQWPATLVQPVGSPLSLECTVEGTSNPNLYWYRQAAGRGLQLLFYSVGIGQISSEVPQNLSASRPQDRQFILSSKKLLLSDSGFYLCAWSTADTQYFGPGTRLTVL.

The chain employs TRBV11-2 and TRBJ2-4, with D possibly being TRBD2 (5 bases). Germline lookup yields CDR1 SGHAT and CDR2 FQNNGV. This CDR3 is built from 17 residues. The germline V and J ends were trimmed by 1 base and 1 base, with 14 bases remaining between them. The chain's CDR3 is CASSLGLAPLAKNIQYF. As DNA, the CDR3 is TGTGCCAGCAGCTTAGGCCTAGCTCCACTGGCCAAAAACATTCAGTACTTC.

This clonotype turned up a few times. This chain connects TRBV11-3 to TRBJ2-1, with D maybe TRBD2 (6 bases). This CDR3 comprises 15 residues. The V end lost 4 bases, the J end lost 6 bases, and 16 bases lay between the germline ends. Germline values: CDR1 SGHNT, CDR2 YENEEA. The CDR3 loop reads CASSSDYRSLNEQFF. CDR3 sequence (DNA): TGTGCCAGCAGCTCGGACTACCGTTCACTCAATGAGCAGTTCTTC.